These T cell receptor beta chains were read from a single sample in a study of cytomegalovirus exposure and HLA in healthy donors. Libraries were prepared by immunoSEQ multiplex PCR; TCRdb keeps only in-frame clonotypes and omits some of them. The sample consists of roughly 220,000 clones, over 80% of them appearing once. Sequences were obtained from PBMCs. The receptors derive from a woman in her twenties or thirties in good health and CMV-seropositive. CDR3s include the opening cysteine and the closing phenylalanine or tryptophan. The order of the fields is J gene, D gene, V gene, clone size, CDR3 DNA, CDR3 protein. A D gene is named only where the DNA matches it firmly. Some rows have no size entry. The others give once, few or many, or a class for an expanded clone.

>TRBJ1-1|-|TRBV6-5|-
TGTGCCAGCAGTGGAGAGTTTGGGATGAACACTGAAGCTTTCTTT
CASSGEFGMNTEAFF
>TRBJ2-7|-|TRBV5-1|-
TGCGCCAGCAGCTTGGAGGGGGCCTACGAGCAGTACTTC
CASSLEGAYEQYF
>TRBJ1-2|TRBD1|TRBV2|few
TGTGCCAGCAGCCGGGACAGTTCGGTTGGCTACACCTTC
CASSRDSSVGYTF
>TRBJ2-2|-|TRBV29-1|once
TGCAGCGTTATCACGGGAGTTCGCACCGGGGAGCTGTTTTTT
CSVITGVRTGELFF
>TRBJ2-7|TRBD1|TRBV5-4|-
TGTGCCAGCAGCGGACCGGGACAGAGCTCCTACGAGCAGTACTTC
CASSGPGQSSYEQYF
>TRBJ2-1|-|TRBV6-4|-
TGTGCCAGCAGTGACGGGGTAGAGGGCGGCAATGAGCAGTTCTTC
CASSDGVEGGNEQFF
>TRBJ1-4|-|TRBV7-6|-
TGTGCCAGCAGCTTAGTCAGGGGCTCAAATGAAAAACTGTTTTTT
CASSLVRGSNEKLFF
>TRBJ1-5|-|TRBV10-3|-
TGCGCAACGGCAGCCGATAGCAATCAGCCCCAGCATTTT
CATAADSNQPQHF
>TRBJ2-7|-|TRBV18|few
TGTGCCAGCTCACCGTCGGGTTTGGACGAGCAGTACTTC
CASSPSGLDEQYF
>TRBJ2-5|TRBD1|TRBV11-3|-
TGTGCCAGCAGCTTAGATTGGGACAGAACCCAAGAGACCCAGTACTTC
CASSLDWDRTQETQYF
>TRBJ1-1|TRBD1|TRBV2|-
TGTGCCAGCACCCCGGGACAGGGTGGCACTGAAGCTTTCTTT
CASTPGQGGTEAFF
>TRBJ2-1|-|TRBV12-5|few
TGTGCTAGTGGCACCGACGGGCCCCACAATGAGCAGTTCTTC
CASGTDGPHNEQFF
>TRBJ2-1|-|TRBV5-1|-
TGCGCCAGCAGCTTGGGTCTTCGGGCCGACAATGAGCAGTTCTTC
CASSLGLRADNEQFF
>TRBJ1-1|-|TRBV5-1|-
TGCGCCAGCAGCATCCGGGGCCGACCGGGCACTGAAGCTTTCTTT
CASSIRGRPGTEAFF
>TRBJ2-3|-|TRBV27|-
TGTGCCAGCAGTTTAGTAAACGGAGATACGCAGTATTTT
CASSLVNGDTQYF
>TRBJ2-5|-|TRBV5-1|-
TGCGCCAGCAGCTTGGCCGGGGAGGCGGACCGGGAGACCCAGTACTTC
CASSLAGEADRETQYF
>TRBJ1-5|-|TRBV4-3|once
TGCGCCAGCAGCCAAGATCGGGGACCCGGTAGCAATCAGCCCCAGCATTTT
CASSQDRGPGSNQPQHF
>TRBJ2-5|-|TRBV15|-
TGTGCCACCAGCAGAGTGGAGGGAGAAGGGGAGACCCAGTACTTC
CATSRVEGEGETQYF
>TRBJ2-5|-|TRBV5-4|-
TGTGCCAGCAGCTTGGATCGGTGGGGCATAGAGGGCCGGGAGACCCAGTACTTC
CASSLDRWGIEGRETQYF
>TRBJ2-7|-|TRBV27|once
TGTGCCAGCAGTTTGACGTTGTGGGGGACCGAGCAGTACTTC
CASSLTLWGTEQYF
>TRBJ2-2|TRBD2|TRBV7-7|-
TGTGCTAGCAGCTCATCACCTCTTCTAGCGGGAGAGGTCGGGGAGCTGTTTTTT
CASSSSPLLAGEVGELFF
>TRBJ2-5|-|TRBV6-5|-
TGTGCCAGCAGTTATCTAGCGCGGCAGGGAGGAGAGACCCAGTACTTC
CASSYLARQGGETQYF
>TRBJ1-1|-|TRBV6-6|-
TGTGCCAGCAGTTCCGTCCGGGAGGATAACGCTTTCTTT
CASSSVREDNAFF
>TRBJ1-5|-|TRBV27|once
TGTGCCAGCAGTCCTTTGTTTTCTCTCGATGAGCCCCAGCATTTT
CASSPLFSLDEPQHF
>TRBJ2-7|TRBD1|TRBV19|-
TGTGCCAGTAAAGGACAGGGAGGCTACGAGCAGTACTTC
CASKGQGGYEQYF
>TRBJ2-7|-|TRBV30|-
TGTGCCTGGAGTAAGGGACCGCCGGGCGAGCAGTACTTC
CAWSKGPPGEQYF
>TRBJ2-5|-|TRBV29-1|-
TGCAGCGCGCTCTACGGCTTAGAGACCCAGTACTTC
CSALYGLETQYF
>TRBJ2-5|TRBD1|TRBV5-1|-
TGCGCCAGCAGCTTGGCAGGGGGCTTCGAGACCCAGTACTTC
CASSLAGGFETQYF
>TRBJ2-1|-|TRBV11-2|-
TGTGCCAGCAGCTTAGAGTTGGCTAACGAGCAGTTCTTC
CASSLELANEQFF
>TRBJ1-1|TRBD1|TRBV6-1|once
TGTGCCAGCAGTGACCCGACAGGGAAAGGGTTGGACACTGAAGCTTTCTTT
CASSDPTGKGLDTEAFF
>TRBJ1-1|-|TRBV9|once
TGTGCCAGCAGCCCCCAGGATGAAGCTTTCTTT
CASSPQDEAFF